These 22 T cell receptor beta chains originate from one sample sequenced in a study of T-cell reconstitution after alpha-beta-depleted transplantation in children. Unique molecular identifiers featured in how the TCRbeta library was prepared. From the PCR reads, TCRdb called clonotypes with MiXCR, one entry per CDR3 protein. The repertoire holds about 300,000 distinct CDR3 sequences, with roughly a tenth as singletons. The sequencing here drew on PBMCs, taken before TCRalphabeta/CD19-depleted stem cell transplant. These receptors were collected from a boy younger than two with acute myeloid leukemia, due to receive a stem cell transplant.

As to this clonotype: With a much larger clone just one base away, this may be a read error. The CDR3, as DNA: TGTGCCACCAGTCAGTCGCGGGCAGGAGGTTACGAGCAGTACTTC. Its translation: CATSQSRAGGYEQYF. The chain has TRBV15 and TRBJ2-7; D possibly corresponds to TRBD2 (5 bases). The germline V and J ends were trimmed by 6 bases and 4 bases, with 19 bases remaining between them. The CDR3 covers 15 residues. CDR1 is LNHNV, CDR2 YYDKDF, per germline (reference sequence).

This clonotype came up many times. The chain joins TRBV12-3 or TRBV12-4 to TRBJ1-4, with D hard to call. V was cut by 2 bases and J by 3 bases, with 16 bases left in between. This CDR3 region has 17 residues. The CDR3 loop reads CASSLRPRWKPNEKLFF. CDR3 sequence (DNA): TGTGCCAGCAGTTTACGGCCCCGCTGGAAGCCTAATGAAAAACTGTTTTTT.

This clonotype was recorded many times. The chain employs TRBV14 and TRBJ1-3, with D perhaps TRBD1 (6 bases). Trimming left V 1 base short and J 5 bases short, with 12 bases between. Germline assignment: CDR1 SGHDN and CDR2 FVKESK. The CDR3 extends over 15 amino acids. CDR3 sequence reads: CASSQARGPRNTIYF. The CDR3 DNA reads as TGTGCCAGCAGCCAAGCTCGGGGGCCAAGAAACACCATATATTTT. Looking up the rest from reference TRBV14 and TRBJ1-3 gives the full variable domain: EAGVTQFPSHSVIEKGQTVTLRCDPISGHDNLYWYRRVMGKEIKFLLHFVKESKQDESGMPNNRFLAERTGGTYSTLKVQPAELEDSGVYFCASSQARGPRNTIYFGEGSWLTVV.

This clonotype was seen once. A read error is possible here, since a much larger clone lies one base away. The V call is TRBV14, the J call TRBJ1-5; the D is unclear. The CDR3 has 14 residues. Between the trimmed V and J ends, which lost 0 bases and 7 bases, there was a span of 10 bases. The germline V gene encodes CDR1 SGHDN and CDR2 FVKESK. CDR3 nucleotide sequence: TGTGCCAGCAGCCAAGACCGACTAAAACAGCCCCAGCATTTT. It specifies CASSQDRLKQPQHF.

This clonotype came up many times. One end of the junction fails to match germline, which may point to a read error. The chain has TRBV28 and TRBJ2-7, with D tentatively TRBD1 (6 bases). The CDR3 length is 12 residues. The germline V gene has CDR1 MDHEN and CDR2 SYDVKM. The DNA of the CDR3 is TGTGCCAGCAGCTCACCGGGGACACGGGGTGGCTTC. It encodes CASSSPGTRGGF.

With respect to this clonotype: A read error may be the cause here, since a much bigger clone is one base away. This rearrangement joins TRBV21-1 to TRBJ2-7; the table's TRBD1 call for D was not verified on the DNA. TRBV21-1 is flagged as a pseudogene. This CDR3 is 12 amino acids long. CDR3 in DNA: TGTGCCAGCAGCAACGTCCCATACGAGCAGTACTTC. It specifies CASSNVPYEQYF.

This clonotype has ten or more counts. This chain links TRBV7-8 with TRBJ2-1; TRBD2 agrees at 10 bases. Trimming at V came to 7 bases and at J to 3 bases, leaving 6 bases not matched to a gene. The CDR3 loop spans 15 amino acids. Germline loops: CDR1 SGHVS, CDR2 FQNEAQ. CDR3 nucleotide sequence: TGTGCCAGCATCCGCGGACTAGCGGTCTACAATGAGCAGTTCTTC. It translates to CASIRGLAVYNEQFF.

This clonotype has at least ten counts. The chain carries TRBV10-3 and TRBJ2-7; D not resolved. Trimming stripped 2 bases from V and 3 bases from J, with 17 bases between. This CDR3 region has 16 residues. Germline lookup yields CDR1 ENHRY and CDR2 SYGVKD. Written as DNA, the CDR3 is TGTGCCATCAGTGAGCCAACGAAAGGAAAAAACTACGAGCAGTACTTC. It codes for CAISEPTKGKNYEQYF.

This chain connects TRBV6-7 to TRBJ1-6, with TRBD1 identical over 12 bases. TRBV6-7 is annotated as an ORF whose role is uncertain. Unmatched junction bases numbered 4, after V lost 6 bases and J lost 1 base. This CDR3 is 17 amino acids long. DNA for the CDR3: TGTGCCAGCAGCGTGGGACAGGGGGCGTCCTATAATTCACCCCTCCACTTT. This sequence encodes CASSVGQGASYNSPLHF.

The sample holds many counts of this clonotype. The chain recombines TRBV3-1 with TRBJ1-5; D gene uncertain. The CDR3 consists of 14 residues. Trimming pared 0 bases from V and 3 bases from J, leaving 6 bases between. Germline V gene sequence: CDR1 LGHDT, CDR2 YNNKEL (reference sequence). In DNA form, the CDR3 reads TGTGCCAGCAGCCAAGATCTTAACAATCAGCCCCAGCATTTT. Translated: CASSQDLNNQPQHF.

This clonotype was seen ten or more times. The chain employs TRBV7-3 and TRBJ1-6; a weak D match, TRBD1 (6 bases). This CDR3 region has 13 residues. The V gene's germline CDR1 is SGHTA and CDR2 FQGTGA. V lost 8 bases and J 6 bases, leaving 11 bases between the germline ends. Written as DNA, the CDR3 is TGTGCCAGCTCCGAACAGGGTAATTCACCCCTCCACTTT. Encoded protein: CASSEQGNSPLHF.

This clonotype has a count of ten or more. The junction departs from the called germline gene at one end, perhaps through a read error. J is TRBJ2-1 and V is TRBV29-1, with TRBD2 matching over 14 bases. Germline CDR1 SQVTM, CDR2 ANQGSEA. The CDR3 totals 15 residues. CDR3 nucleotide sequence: TGCAGCGTCGAAGGGACTAGCGGGAGAACCGATGAGCAGTTCTTC. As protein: CSVEGTSGRTDEQFF.

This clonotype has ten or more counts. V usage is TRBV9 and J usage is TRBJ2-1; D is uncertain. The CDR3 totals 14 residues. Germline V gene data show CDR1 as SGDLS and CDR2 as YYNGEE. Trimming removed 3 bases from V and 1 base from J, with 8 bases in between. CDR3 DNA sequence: TGTGCCAGCAGCGCCTCTTCATCCTACAATGAGCAGTTCTTC. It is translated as CASSASSSYNEQFF.

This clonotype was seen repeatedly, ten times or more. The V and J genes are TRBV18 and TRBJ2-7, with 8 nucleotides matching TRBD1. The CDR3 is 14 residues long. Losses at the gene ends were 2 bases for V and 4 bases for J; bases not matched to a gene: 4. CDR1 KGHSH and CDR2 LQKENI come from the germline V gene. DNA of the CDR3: TGTGCCAGCTCACCAGGGACAGGCGAGTACGAGCAGTACTTC. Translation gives CASSPGTGEYEQYF.

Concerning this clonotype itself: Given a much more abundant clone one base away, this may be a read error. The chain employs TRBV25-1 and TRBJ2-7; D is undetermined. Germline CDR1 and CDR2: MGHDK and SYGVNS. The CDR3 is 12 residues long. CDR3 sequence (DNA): TGTGCCAGCAGTGAGGCCTCCCACGAGCAGTACTTC. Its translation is CASSEASHEQYF.

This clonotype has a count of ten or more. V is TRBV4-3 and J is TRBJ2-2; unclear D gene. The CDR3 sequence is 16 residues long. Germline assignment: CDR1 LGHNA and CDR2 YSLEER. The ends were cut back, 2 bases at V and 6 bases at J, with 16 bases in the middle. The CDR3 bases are TGCGCCAGCAGCCAATGGTACAGCTTAGACTCCGGGGAGCTGTTTTTT. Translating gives CASSQWYSLDSGELFF.

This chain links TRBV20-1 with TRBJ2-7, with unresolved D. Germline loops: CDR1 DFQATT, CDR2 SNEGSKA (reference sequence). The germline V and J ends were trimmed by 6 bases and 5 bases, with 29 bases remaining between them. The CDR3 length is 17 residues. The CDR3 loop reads CSAHPSIKGWVVDEQYF. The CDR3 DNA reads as TGCAGTGCGCATCCCTCCATTAAAGGGTGGGTTGTGGACGAGCAGTACTTC.

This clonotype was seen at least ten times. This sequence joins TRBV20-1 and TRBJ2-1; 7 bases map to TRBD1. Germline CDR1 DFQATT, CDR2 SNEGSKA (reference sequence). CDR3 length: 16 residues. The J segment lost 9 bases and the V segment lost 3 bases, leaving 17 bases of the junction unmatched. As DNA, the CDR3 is TGCAGTGCTAGGGTGATGACGGTTTTTAAGGGGGCTGAGCAGTTCTTC. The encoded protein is CSARVMTVFKGAEQFF.

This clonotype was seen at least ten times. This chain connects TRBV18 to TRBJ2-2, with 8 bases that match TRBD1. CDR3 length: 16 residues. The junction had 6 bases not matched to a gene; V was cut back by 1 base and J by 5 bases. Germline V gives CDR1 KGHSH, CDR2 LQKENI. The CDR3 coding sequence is TGTGCCAGCTCACCACATGTGAACAGGGGGACCGGGGAGCTGTTTTTT. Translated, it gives CASSPHVNRGTGELFF.

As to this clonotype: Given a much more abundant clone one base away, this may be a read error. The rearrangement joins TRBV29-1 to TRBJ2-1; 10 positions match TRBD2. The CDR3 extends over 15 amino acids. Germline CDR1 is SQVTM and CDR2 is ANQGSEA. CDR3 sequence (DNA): TGCAGCGTTGGTCCGGGACTAGCGTCCTACAATGACCAGTTCTTC. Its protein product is CSVGPGLASYNDQFF.

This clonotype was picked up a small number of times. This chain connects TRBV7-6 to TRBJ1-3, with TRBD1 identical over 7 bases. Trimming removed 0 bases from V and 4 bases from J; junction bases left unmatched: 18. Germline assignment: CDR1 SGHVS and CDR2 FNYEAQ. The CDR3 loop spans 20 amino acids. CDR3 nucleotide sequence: TGTGCCAGCAGCTTAGCAATCCGGGGGACAGAGTTGGGTCGCGGAAACACCATATATTTT. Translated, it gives CASSLAIRGTELGRGNTIYF.

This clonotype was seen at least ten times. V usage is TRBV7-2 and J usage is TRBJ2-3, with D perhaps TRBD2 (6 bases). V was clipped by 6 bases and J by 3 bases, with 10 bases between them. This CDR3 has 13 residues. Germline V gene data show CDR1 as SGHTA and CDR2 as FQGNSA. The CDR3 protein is CASRAGRTDTQYF. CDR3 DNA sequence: TGTGCCAGCAGGGCGGGACGGACAGATACGCAGTATTTT.